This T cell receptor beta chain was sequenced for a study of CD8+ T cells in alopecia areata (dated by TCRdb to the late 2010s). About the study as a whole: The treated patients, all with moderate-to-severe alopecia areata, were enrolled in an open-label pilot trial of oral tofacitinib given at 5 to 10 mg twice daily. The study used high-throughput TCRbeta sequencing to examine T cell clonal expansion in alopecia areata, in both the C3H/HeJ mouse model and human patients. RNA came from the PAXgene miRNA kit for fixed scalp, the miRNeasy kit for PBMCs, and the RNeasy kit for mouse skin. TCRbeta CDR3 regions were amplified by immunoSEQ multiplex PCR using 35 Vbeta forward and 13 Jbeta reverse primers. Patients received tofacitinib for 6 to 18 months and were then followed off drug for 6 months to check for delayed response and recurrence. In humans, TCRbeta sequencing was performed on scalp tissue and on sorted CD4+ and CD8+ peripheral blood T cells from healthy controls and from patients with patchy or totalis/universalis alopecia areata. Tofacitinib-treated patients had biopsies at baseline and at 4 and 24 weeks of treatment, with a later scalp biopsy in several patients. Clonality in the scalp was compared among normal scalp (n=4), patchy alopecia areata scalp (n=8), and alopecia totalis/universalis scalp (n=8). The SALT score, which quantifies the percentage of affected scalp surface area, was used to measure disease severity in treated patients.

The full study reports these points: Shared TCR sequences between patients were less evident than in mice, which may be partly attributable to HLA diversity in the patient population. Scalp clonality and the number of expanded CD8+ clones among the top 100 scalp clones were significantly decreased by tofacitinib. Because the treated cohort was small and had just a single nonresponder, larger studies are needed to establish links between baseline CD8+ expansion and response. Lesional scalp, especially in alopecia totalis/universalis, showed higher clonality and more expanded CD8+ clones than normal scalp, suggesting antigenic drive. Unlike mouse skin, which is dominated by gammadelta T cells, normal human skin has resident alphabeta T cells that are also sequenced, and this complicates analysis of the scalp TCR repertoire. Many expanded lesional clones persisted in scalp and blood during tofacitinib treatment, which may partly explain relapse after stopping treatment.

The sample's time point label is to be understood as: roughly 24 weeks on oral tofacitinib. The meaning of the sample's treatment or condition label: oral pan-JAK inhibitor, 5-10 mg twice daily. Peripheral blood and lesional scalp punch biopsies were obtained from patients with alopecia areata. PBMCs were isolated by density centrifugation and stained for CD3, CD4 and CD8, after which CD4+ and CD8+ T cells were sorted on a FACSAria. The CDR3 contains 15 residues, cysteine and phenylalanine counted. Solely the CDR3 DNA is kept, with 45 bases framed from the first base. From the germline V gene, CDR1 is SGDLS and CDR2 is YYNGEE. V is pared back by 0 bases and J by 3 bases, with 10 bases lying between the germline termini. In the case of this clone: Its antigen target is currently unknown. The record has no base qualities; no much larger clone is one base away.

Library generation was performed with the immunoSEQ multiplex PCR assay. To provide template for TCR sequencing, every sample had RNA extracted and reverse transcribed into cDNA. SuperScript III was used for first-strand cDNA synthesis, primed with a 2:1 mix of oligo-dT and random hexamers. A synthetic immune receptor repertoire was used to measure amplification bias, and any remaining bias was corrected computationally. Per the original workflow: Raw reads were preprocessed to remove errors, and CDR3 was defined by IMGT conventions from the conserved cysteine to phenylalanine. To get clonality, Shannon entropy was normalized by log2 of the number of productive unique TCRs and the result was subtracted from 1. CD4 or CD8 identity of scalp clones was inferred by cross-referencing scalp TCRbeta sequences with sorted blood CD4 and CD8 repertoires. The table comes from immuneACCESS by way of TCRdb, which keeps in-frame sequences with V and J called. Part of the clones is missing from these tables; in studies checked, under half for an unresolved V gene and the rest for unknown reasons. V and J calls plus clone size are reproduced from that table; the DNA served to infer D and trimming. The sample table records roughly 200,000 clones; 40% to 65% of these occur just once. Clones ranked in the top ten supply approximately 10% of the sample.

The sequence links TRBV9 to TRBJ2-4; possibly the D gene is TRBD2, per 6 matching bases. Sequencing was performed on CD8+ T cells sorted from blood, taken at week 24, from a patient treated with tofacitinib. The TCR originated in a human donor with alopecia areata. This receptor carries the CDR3 CASSVDGRGKNIQYF. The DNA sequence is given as TGTGCCAGCAGCGTAGATGGGCGGGGCAAAAACATTCAGTACTTC.